This T cell receptor beta chain was sequenced for a study of Ad26.COV2.S vaccination and SARS-CoV-2 variants. For the study at large: Ad26.COV2.S was injected intramuscularly once or twice, 56 days apart.

Here immunoSEQ multiplex PCR was the method, and the copy in TCRdb shows in-frame clones only, minus some. The table includes about 250,000 clones, roughly 89% detected once. Treatment given: about 20 received Ad26.COV2.S at low or high dose, single or two shots; roughly five received placebo; per-sample allocation not given. Repertoires come from day 63 after the first vaccine or placebo injection. The ends lost 8 bases at V and 1 base at J; junction bases unmatched: 3. The CDR3 is 14 residues long. In germline, CDR1 is SGHTA, CDR2 FQGNSA. Study-wide findings and caveats: Total T cell responses may have been underestimated by the TCR breadth and depth analyses. With respect to non-spike TCR breadth, vaccine and placebo recipients were similar.

A note on this clone: No antigen is known for it.

The source of this sequence is a person aged 18-65 years who received the Ad26.COV2.S COVID-19 vaccine or a placebo. The chain is built from TRBV7-2 and TRBJ2-2; 8 positions match TRBD2. This sample comprised peripheral blood, obtained in a trial of Ad26.COV2.S vaccine versus placebo. CDR3 DNA: TGTGCCAGCCGCCGGGGGGGGAACACCGGGGAGCTGTTTTTT. This codes for CASRRGGNTGELFF.